This TCR beta chain was documented in a study of blood T cell repertoires in COVID-19. The overall study: From T cells, B-cell-depleted T cells, or PBMCs came the material, which was cDNA or gDNA.

As processed by the authors: How many nucleated cells were present was estimated from reference gene primer amplification. The table came from immunoSEQ multiplex PCR; TCRdb's copy has only in-frame clones and leaves some out. V and J calls and clone size are given by that table; D and trimming were obtained from the DNA. The table includes about 23,000 clones, approximately 85% detected once. Sequenced sample: peripheral blood. The clonotype comes from an older man in a cohort sampled during active COVID-19.

This chain's CDR3 is CASSLRQSGSGGRTDTQYF. The CDR3 nucleotides read TGCGCCAGCAGCTTGAGACAGTCAGGGAGCGGAGGGCGCACAGATACGCAGTATTTT. This chain joins TRBV5-1 and TRBJ2-3, with D perhaps TRBD2 (6 bases). Germline values: CDR1 SGHRS, CDR2 YFSETQ. V lost 1 base to trimming and J lost 1 base, with 22 bases between them. CDR3 length: 19 residues.